This T cell receptor (beta chain) was obtained from a study of T cells after posttransplantation cyclophosphamide. Notes on the study in general: Later post-transplant blood repertoires were often dominated by donor CD8+ memory clones. Tissue-infiltrating T cells from skin or gut overlapped little with blood T cells. After PTCy, TRB diversity resembled that of CNI/methotrexate controls.

Comment on this clone: Its antigen is still unknown.

Method: immunoSEQ multiplex PCR; TCRdb's copy keeps in-frame clones and lacks some. The sample has 45,000 or so clones, around 94% seen once. The related graft donor's blood sample was taken on the day of bone marrow donation. Sequences were obtained from PBMCs. The TCR was taken from a woman aged 45-65 years in good health and a related stem cell transplant donor.

The CDR3 is CASALHRGTNYGYTF. DNA of the CDR3: TGTGCCAGCGCCCTGCACAGGGGAACTAACTATGGCTACACCTTC. V is TRBV7-9 and J is TRBJ1-2, with TRBD1 identical over 7 bases. Losses at the gene ends were 8 bases for V and 0 bases for J; bases not matched to a gene: 9. CDR3 length equals 15 residues. Germline loops: CDR1 SEHNR, CDR2 FQNEAQ (reference sequence).